These 18 T cell receptor beta chains were all obtained from the same sample, sequenced in a study of blood T cell repertoires in COVID-19. Clones were sequenced by immunoSEQ multiplex PCR, and TCRdb holds only the in-frame ones, with some missing. The table shows approximately 67,000 clones, with around 93% occurring only once. Material for sequencing was peripheral blood. These receptors all come from a human donor in a cohort sampled during active COVID-19.

The chain couples TRBV6-6 to TRBJ2-7; 7 nucleotides line up with TRBD1. J was trimmed by 0 bases and V by 6 bases; bases with no gene match: 8. CDR3 length: 15 amino acids. The germline V gene encodes CDR1 MNHNY and CDR2 SVGAGI (reference sequence). The CDR3 region is CASSPQGISSYEQYF. CDR3 bases: TGTGCCAGCAGCCCACAGGGGATAAGCTCCTACGAGCAGTACTTC.

The chain employs TRBV7-9 and TRBJ1-4; TRBD1 agrees at 8 bases. V lost 5 bases to trimming and J lost 3 bases; unmatched junction nucleotides: 5. CDR3 size: 15 residues. Germline CDR1 and CDR2: SEHNR and FQNEAQ (reference sequence). CDR3 sequence: CASSQQGAANEKLFF. For the CDR3, the DNA is TGTGCCAGCAGCCAGCAGGGGGCAGCTAATGAAAAACTGTTTTTT.

In this sample, this clone turned up once. The chain recombines TRBV3-1 (or the pseudogene TRBV3-2) with TRBJ2-4; tentatively, D is TRBD1 (6 bases). The CDR3 extends over 15 amino acids. Germline V lookup: CDR1 LGHDT, CDR2 YNNKEL (reference sequence). The ends were cut back, 0 bases at V and 5 bases at J, with 11 bases in the middle. CDR3 DNA sequence: TGTGCCAGCAGCCAAGATAACACAGGGCAAAACATTCAGTACTTC. Protein: CASSQDNTGQNIQYF.

This chain connects TRBV28 to TRBJ2-5, with TRBD2 identical over 7 bases. CDR3 size: 12 residues. V trimming: 11 bases; J trimming: 3 bases; junction bases outside the gene matches: 6. In germline, CDR1 is MDHEN, CDR2 SYDVKM. The CDR3 is CAGGGRKETQYF. CDR3 sequence (DNA): TGTGCCGGGGGAGGGAGGAAAGAGACCCAGTACTTC.

This rearrangement joins TRBV6-2 or TRBV6-3 to TRBJ2-7, with 10 bases fitting TRBD1. The CDR3 totals 14 residues. The ends lost 4 bases at V and 5 bases at J; junction bases unmatched: 5. Germline V gene data show CDR1 as MNHEY and CDR2 as SVGEGT. The CDR3 is CASSWRQGANEQYF. CDR3 nucleotides: TGTGCCAGCAGTTGGAGACAGGGGGCGAACGAGCAGTACTTC.

This clone was seen just once. The genes are TRBV6-6 and TRBJ2-2; 8 nucleotides align to TRBD2. J was trimmed by 8 bases and V by 6 bases; bases with no gene match: 11. CDR1 and CDR2 from the germline V gene are MNHNY and SVGAGI (reference sequence). The CDR3 sequence is 15 residues long. Written as DNA, the CDR3 is TGTGCCAGCAGCCTACTAGCGGCGGTTACGGGGGAGCTGTTTTTT. It encodes CASSLLAAVTGELFF.

The genes are TRBV10-3 and TRBJ1-2, with 8 bases fitting TRBD1. Germline V gene lookup returns CDR1 ENHRY and CDR2 SYGVKD. This CDR3 comprises 16 residues. The V segment lost 4 bases and the J segment 5 bases; nucleotides outside the gene matches: 12. CDR3 sequence (DNA): TGTGCCATCAGTGGGGCCCCCGGGACAGGAACTTATGGCTACACCTTC. Translating gives CAISGAPGTGTYGYTF.

The sample holds one count of this clone. V and J are TRBV2 and TRBJ2-1; 7 bases match TRBD1. With 4 bases clipped from V and 2 bases from J, the junction kept 5 bases outside the gene matches. The CDR3 runs 15 residues. Germline V gene lookup returns CDR1 SNHLY and CDR2 FYNNEI. As DNA, the CDR3 is TGTGCCAGCAGTGCTAGGGGGCGTCCCTACAATGAGCAGTTCTTC. This encodes CASSARGRPYNEQFF.

The chain has TRBV29-1 and TRBJ1-2, with 7 bases lining up with TRBD1. CDR3 length: 16 amino acids. Germline V gives CDR1 SQVTM, CDR2 ANQGSEA. V dropped 3 bases and J dropped 7; count of bases not matched to a gene: 17. The CDR3 DNA reads TGCAGCGTTGATAACCCCCTTCGACAGGGTCGGGGTGGCTACACCTTC. It yields the protein CSVDNPLRQGRGGYTF. Complete variable domain (other parts from reference TRBV29-1 and TRBJ1-2): SAVISQKPSRDICQRGTSLTIQCQVDSQVTMMFWYRQQPGQSLTLIATANQGSEATYESGFVIDKFPISRPNLTFSTLTVSNMSPEDSSIYLCSVDNPLRQGRGGYTFGSGTRLTVV.

The J gene is TRBJ2-5, the V gene TRBV7-9, with a possible D match to TRBD1 (6 bases). Trimming pared 5 bases from V and 5 bases from J, leaving 12 bases between. The V gene's germline CDR1 is SEHNR and CDR2 FQNEAQ (reference sequence). CDR3 size: 13 residues. CDR3 coding DNA: TGTGCCAGCAGCGTACAGGGTCGGGAGACCCAGTACTTC. Translating it yields CASSVQGRETQYF.

The chain employs TRBV20-1 and TRBJ2-7; 11 nucleotides match TRBD2. This CDR3 region has 17 residues. The V segment lost 3 bases and the J segment 7 bases; nucleotides outside the gene matches: 17. Germline CDR1 reads DFQATT; CDR2 reads SNEGSKA (reference sequence). CDR3 coding DNA: TGCAGTGCTAGTGGGGTGGCTAGCGGGAGGACGAGTCGGGAGCAGTACTTC. It is translated as CSASGVASGRTSREQYF.

The rearrangement uses TRBV2 and TRBJ2-1; 7 bases map to TRBD2. CDR3 length equals 17 residues. V lost 8 bases and J lost 9; bases outside the gene matches: 22. From germline, CDR1 is SNHLY and CDR2 FYNNEI. The CDR3, as DNA: TGTGCCAGCTCCCTGGGGAGTCTAGCGGAAGCCGGCGGTGAGCAGTTCTTC. Translating it yields CASSLGSLAEAGGEQFF. The full variable domain, with the rest looked up from reference TRBV2 and TRBJ2-1, is EPEVTQTPSHQVTQMGQEVILRCVPISNHLYFYWYRQILGQKVEFLVSFYNNEISEKSEIFDDQFSVERPDGSNFTLKIRSTKLEDSAMYFCASSLGSLAEAGGEQFFGPGTRLTVL.

The chain joins TRBV11-2 to TRBJ1-5; D possibly corresponds to TRBD1 (5 bases). V lost 5 bases, J lost 1 base, and 9 bases lay in between. The CDR3 is made up of 14 amino acids. Germline loops: CDR1 SGHAT, CDR2 FQNNGV. The CDR3 protein is CASSLGGSNQPQHF. CDR3 nucleotide sequence: TGTGCCAGCAGCCTCGGGGGGAGCAATCAGCCCCAGCATTTT. The variable domain in full, with the rest retrieved from reference TRBV11-2 and TRBJ1-5, is EAGVAQSPRYKIIEKRQSVAFWCNPISGHATLYWYQQILGQGPKLLIQFQNNGVVDDSQLPKDRFSAERLKGVDSTLKIQPAKLEDSAVYLCASSLGGSNQPQHFGDGTRLSIL.

The chain carries TRBV19 and TRBJ1-6, with 7 bases identical to TRBD1. From germline, CDR1 is LNHDA and CDR2 SQIVND (reference sequence). The V and J ends lost 6 bases and 0 bases, in that order; junction bases with no gene match: 8. The CDR3 has 17 amino acids. This chain's CDR3 is CASRERDSNSYNSPLHF. In nucleotides, the CDR3 is TGTGCCAGTAGGGAAAGGGACAGCAACTCCTATAATTCACCCCTCCACTTT.

The chain employs TRBV6-5 and TRBJ1-5; possible D gene TRBD1, 6 bases. The CDR3 has 15 residues. Germline CDR1 MNHEY, CDR2 SVGAGI. The V gene lost 3 bases and the J gene lost 3 bases, with 12 bases spanning the gap. The CDR3 loop reads CASSYSGALNQPQHF. In nucleotides, the CDR3 is TGTGCCAGCAGTTATTCAGGGGCCCTCAATCAGCCCCAGCATTTT.

This clone was seen only once. The rearrangement uses TRBV6-2 or TRBV6-3 and TRBJ2-5; 8 positions agree with TRBD1. V dropped 0 bases and J dropped 4; count of bases not matched to a gene: 13. Germline V lookup: CDR1 MNHEY, CDR2 SVGEGT. The CDR3 length is 18 residues. The CDR3 nucleotides read TGTGCCAGCAGTTACTCGACATCAGCCAGGGGGCTAAGAGAGACCCAGTACTTC. This gives the protein CASSYSTSARGLRETQYF.

The chain is built from TRBV7-2 and TRBJ2-5; 7 bases agree with TRBD1. Trimming took 1 base from V and 5 from J; bases not matched to a gene: 7. Germline V gene data show CDR1 as SGHTA and CDR2 as FQGNSA. The CDR3 runs to 15 residues. CDR3 protein: CASSLEGTGAETQYF. CDR3 nucleotide sequence: TGTGCCAGCAGCTTAGAGGGAACAGGGGCGGAGACCCAGTACTTC. Looking up the rest from reference TRBV7-2 and TRBJ2-5 gives the full variable domain: GAGVSQSPSNKVTEKGKDVELRCDPISGHTALYWYRQSLGQGLEFLIYFQGNSAPDKSGLPSDRFSAERTGGSVSTLTIQRTQQEDSAVYLCASSLEGTGAETQYFGPGTRLLVL.

The gene calls are TRBV4-3 and TRBJ2-1; 9 bases align to TRBD2. From germline, CDR1 is LGHNA and CDR2 YSLEER. After removal of 0 bases from V and 4 bases from J, the junction contained 7 bases not matched to a gene. The CDR3 is 17 amino acids. The CDR3 nucleotides are TGCGCCAGCAGCCAAGATCCGCCAAGCGGGGGGTACAATGAGCAGTTCTTC. Translated: CASSQDPPSGGYNEQFF.